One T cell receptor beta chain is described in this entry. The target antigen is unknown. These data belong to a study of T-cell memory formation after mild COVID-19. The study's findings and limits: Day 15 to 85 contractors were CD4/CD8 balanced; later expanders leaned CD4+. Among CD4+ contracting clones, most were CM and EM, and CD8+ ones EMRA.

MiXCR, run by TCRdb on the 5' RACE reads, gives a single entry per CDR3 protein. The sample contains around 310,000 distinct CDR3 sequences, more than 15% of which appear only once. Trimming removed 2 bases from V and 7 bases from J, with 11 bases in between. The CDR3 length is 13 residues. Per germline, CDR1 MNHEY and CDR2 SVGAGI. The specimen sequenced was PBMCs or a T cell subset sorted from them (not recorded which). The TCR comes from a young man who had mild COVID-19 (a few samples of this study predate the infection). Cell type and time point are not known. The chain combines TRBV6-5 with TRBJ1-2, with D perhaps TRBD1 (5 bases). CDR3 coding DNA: TGTGCCAGCAGTTACAGCAGGGAGGTTGGCTACACCTTC. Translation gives CASSYSREVGYTF.